The table lists the clone carrying this TCR beta chain with a few counts. Its antigen remains unidentified. The data belong to a study of T-cell reconstitution after alpha-beta-depleted transplantation in children. V shed 4 bases and J 1 base; nucleotides not matched to a gene: 5. Germline CDR1 MGHRA, CDR2 YSYEKL. CDR3 size: 15 residues. Whole-study findings and limits: Among T cells one year after transplant, newly produced cells accounted for most counts and diversity. Day-60 TCRbeta diversity that was high in some patients was derived from surviving recipient T cells and thymic progenitors. Alpha-beta T cells present about two months after transplant were reported to originate from several hundred expanded graft clones.

As it was prepared, the TCRbeta library received unique molecular identifiers. MiXCR, run by TCRdb on the PCR reads, gives a single entry per CDR3 protein. The sample has under 850,000 distinct CDR3 sequences; less than 15% are singletons. The gene calls are TRBV4-1 and TRBJ1-1; 8 bases line up with TRBD1. This receptor was obtained from a girl aged 2 to 10 with congenital amegakaryocytic thrombocytopenia, due to receive a stem cell transplant. Sample: PBMCs, taken before TCRalphabeta/CD19-depleted stem cell transplant. As DNA, the CDR3 is TGCGCCAGCAGCCGCGGACAGGGCCCGAACACTGAAGCTTTCTTT. Protein sequence: CASSRGQGPNTEAFF.